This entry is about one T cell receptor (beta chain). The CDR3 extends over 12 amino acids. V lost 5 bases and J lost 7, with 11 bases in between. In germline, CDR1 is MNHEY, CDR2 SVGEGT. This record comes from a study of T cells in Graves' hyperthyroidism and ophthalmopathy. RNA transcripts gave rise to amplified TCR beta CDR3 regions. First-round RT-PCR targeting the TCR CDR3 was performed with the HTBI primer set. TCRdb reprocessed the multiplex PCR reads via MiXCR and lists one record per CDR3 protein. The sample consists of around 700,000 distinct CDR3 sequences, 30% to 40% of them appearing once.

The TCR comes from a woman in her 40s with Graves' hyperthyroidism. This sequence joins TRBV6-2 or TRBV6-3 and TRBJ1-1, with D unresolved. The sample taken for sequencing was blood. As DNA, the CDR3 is TGTGCCAGCAGTAAGTCAACAAGTGAAGCTTTCTTT. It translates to CASSKSTSEAFF.